One sample yielded the 27 T cell receptor beta chains listed below, sequenced in a study of cytomegalovirus exposure and HLA in healthy donors. Vbeta (60) and Jbeta (13) primers were used in the PCR. Generated by immunoSEQ multiplex PCR, the TCRdb table keeps only in-frame clones and is missing some. This sample has about 190,000 clones, with 70% to 85% found just once. The sequenced sample was PBMCs. Receptors were obtained from a man aged 40-50 years in good health and CMV-seropositive.

In its sample, this clone was seen a few times. The genes are TRBV5-1 and TRBJ2-5, with a weak D call TRBD2 (5 bases). Trimming left V 2 bases short and J 3 bases short, with 11 bases between. Germline CDR1 and CDR2: SGHRS and YFSETQ. The CDR3 spans 14 residues. As DNA, the CDR3 is TGCGCCAGCAGCTTTGCGCAGGAGGAAGAGACCCAGTACTTC. It specifies CASSFAQEEETQYF. The full variable domain, in which reference TRBV5-1 and TRBJ2-5 provide the parts outside the CDR3, is KAGVTQTPRYLIKTRGQQVTLSCSPISGHRSVSWYQQTPGQGLQFLFEYFSETQRNKGNFPGRFSGRQFSNSRSEMNVSTLELGDSALYLCASSFAQEEETQYFGPGTRLLVL.

This chain uses TRBV28 with TRBJ2-3, with 7 nucleotides matching TRBD1. Germline V gene data show CDR1 as MDHEN and CDR2 as SYDVKM. V lost 2 bases and J lost 0; bases outside the gene matches: 8. The CDR3 has 17 amino acids. In DNA, the CDR3 is TGTGCCAGCAGTTTACCACAGGGGTCTCCTAGCACAGATACGCAGTATTTT. As protein: CASSLPQGSPSTDTQYF.

This chain connects TRBV10-3 to TRBJ2-2; 8 nucleotides agree with TRBD1. Trimming removed 7 bases from V and 0 bases from J; junction bases left unmatched: 1. The germline gives CDR1 ENHRY, CDR2 SYGVKD. The CDR3 has 14 amino acids. Written as DNA, the CDR3 is TGTGCCATCACGGACAGGGCGAACACCGGGGAGCTGTTTTTT. Amino acid sequence: CAITDRANTGELFF.

V is TRBV7-6 and J is TRBJ2-7; a possible D gene is TRBD2 (5 bases). Deletions cut 5 bases from V and 6 bases from J, with 23 bases between. The CDR3 covers 16 residues. The V gene's germline CDR1 is SGHVS and CDR2 FNYEAQ. The DNA for the CDR3 is TGTGCCAGCAGCCCGGGGATGGAGGTCGATGGTGGCGAGCAGTACTTC. This translates into CASSPGMEVDGGEQYF.

V and J are TRBV6-1 and TRBJ2-3; possibly TRBD2 for D (6 bases). V was cut by 6 bases and J by 3 bases, with 10 bases left in between. CDR1 and CDR2 from the germline V gene are MNHNS and SASEGT. This CDR3 is built from 13 residues. The CDR3, as DNA: TGTGCCAGCAGGATGAGCGGGACAGATACGCAGTATTTT. Its translation is CASRMSGTDTQYF.

The chain employs TRBV5-1 and TRBJ1-4, with D unresolved. V was trimmed by 0 bases and J by 4 bases, leaving 10 bases between them. Per the germline V gene, CDR1 is SGHRS and CDR2 is YFSETQ. The CDR3 is 15 residues long. CDR3 sequence (DNA): TGCGCCAGCAGCTTGGAGAGCGCGGGTAATGAAAAACTGTTTTTT. Residues: CASSLESAGNEKLFF.

The chain is built from TRBV30 and TRBJ1-1; no reliable D call. This CDR3 spans 12 amino acids. V was shortened by 8 bases and J by 4 bases, with 14 bases between the two germline ends. Germline V gives CDR1 GTSNPN, CDR2 SVGIG (reference sequence). CDR3 sequence (DNA): TGTGCCCGAACCGGGGATAGCACTGAAGCTTTCTTT. This gives the protein CARTGDSTEAFF.

This chain connects TRBV28 to TRBJ1-1; D is perhaps TRBD1 (5 bases). CDR1 is MDHEN and CDR2 is SYDVKM in the germline V gene. Trimming cost V 3 bases and J 1 base, with 12 bases left between them. The CDR3 extends over 15 amino acids. The CDR3 protein is CASSLFGRANTEAFF. CDR3 nucleotide sequence: TGTGCCAGCAGTTTGTTTGGCAGGGCGAACACTGAAGCTTTCTTT.

The V gene is TRBV11-2, the J gene TRBJ2-3; possibly TRBD1 or TRBD2 for D (6 bases each). Trimming left V 4 bases short and J 1 base short, with 12 bases between. CDR1 is SGHAT and CDR2 is FQNNGV in the germline V gene. CDR3 length equals 15 residues. CDR3 residues: CASSSDRRGTDTQYF. DNA of the CDR3: TGTGCCAGCAGCTCAGACAGGAGGGGCACAGATACGCAGTATTTT.

This clone was counted a few times. The chain joins TRBV6-5 to TRBJ2-1; D possibly corresponds to TRBD1 (5 bases). With 2 bases removed from V and 8 bases from J, the gap between germline ends came to 7 bases. Germline values: CDR1 MNHEY, CDR2 SVGAGI. This CDR3 contains 12 residues. This chain's CDR3 is CASSYRGHEQFF. CDR3 bases: TGTGCCAGCAGTTACAGGGGCCATGAGCAGTTCTTC.

The chain has TRBV6-6 and TRBJ2-7, with D maybe TRBD1 (5 bases). The CDR3 loop spans 14 amino acids. Trimming left V 2 bases short and J 5 bases short, with 13 bases between. The V gene's germline CDR1 is MNHNY and CDR2 SVGAGI (reference sequence). The CDR3 bases are TGTGCCAGCAGTTACGGGTCAGGGTGGGACGAGCAGTACTTC. Translated: CASSYGSGWDEQYF.

V gene TRBV18 combines with J gene TRBJ2-7; 11 nucleotides agree with TRBD1. CDR1 is KGHSH and CDR2 is LQKENI in the germline V gene. The CDR3 extends over 15 amino acids. V gave up 2 bases and J gave up 5 bases; unmatched junction bases: 5. The CDR3 DNA sequence: TGTGCCAGCTCACCATCCGGGACAGGGGGAAACGAGCAGTACTTC. Residues: CASSPSGTGGNEQYF. Full variable domain (remainder filled in from reference TRBV18 and TRBJ2-7): NAGVMQNPRHLVRRRGQEARLRCSPMKGHSHVYWYRQLPEEGLKFMVYLQKENIIDESGMPKERFSAEFPKEGPSILRIQQVVRGDSAAYFCASSPSGTGGNEQYFGPGTRLTVT.

V is TRBV4-1 and J is TRBJ1-1; D is perhaps TRBD1 (5 bases). Trimming removed 3 bases at V and 4 bases at J, with 15 bases between. There are 15 residues in the CDR3. CDR1 and CDR2 (germline): MGHRA, YSYEKL. The CDR3 protein is CASSQAGGAGTEAFF. Written as DNA, the CDR3 is TGCGCCAGCAGCCAGGCCGGAGGGGCGGGCACTGAAGCTTTCTTT.

This clone has a single count. The chain carries TRBV9 and TRBJ2-3; the D gene is possibly TRBD1 (6 bases). The germline V gene encodes CDR1 SGDLS and CDR2 YYNGEE. With 0 bases removed from V and 5 bases from J, the gap between germline ends came to 16 bases. The length of the CDR3 is 16 residues. This CDR3 reads CASSVVGAPSVDTQYF. The DNA of the CDR3 is TGTGCCAGCAGCGTAGTGGGGGCCCCGTCTGTAGATACGCAGTATTTT.

The chain employs TRBV5-1 and TRBJ2-5; maybe TRBD2 (6 bases). Trimming took 1 base from V and 4 from J, leaving 14 bases between them. Germline assignment: CDR1 SGHRS and CDR2 YFSETQ. The CDR3 extends over 15 amino acids. Written as DNA, the CDR3 is TGCGCCAGCAGCTTGCTGGGAGGCTCCTCAGAGACCCAGTACTTC. This gives the protein CASSLLGGSSETQYF.

The chain joins TRBV30 to TRBJ2-3; D is perhaps TRBD2 (6 bases). Trimming took 0 bases from V and 0 from J, leaving 16 bases between them. The CDR3 spans 17 residues. The germline V gene encodes CDR1 GTSNPN and CDR2 SVGIG (reference sequence). CDR3 coding DNA: TGTGCCTGGAGTGTTGGGTTAGCGGCCACTAGCACAGATACGCAGTATTTT. Its protein is CAWSVGLAATSTDTQYF. Filled out from reference TRBV30 and TRBJ2-3, the complete variable domain reads SQTIHQWPATLVQPVGSPLSLECTVEGTSNPNLYWYRQAAGRGLQLLFYSVGIGQISSEVPQNLSASRPQDRQFILSSKKLLLSDSGFYLCAWSVGLAATSTDTQYFGPGTRLTVL.

The rearrangement links TRBV9 to TRBJ2-3, with 12 bases lining up with TRBD2. The germline gives CDR1 SGDLS, CDR2 YYNGEE. The CDR3 consists of 15 residues. Germline trimming cut 6 bases from V and 7 bases from J; bases unmatched to any gene: 9. The DNA for the CDR3 is TGTGCCAGCACCGCGGGACTAGCGGGTGAAAATACGCAGTATTTT. As protein: CASTAGLAGENTQYF.

The chain recombines TRBV6-1 with TRBJ1-5; 11 bases line up with TRBD1. Trimming at V came to 5 bases and at J to 5 bases, leaving 11 bases not matched to a gene. The CDR3 consists of 17 residues. CDR1 MNHNS and CDR2 SASEGT come from the germline V gene. CDR3 nucleotide sequence: TGTGCCAGCAGTCAAGGACAGGGGGCGGACTCTTATCAGCCCCAGCATTTT. The encoded protein is CASSQGQGADSYQPQHF.

The rearrangement uses TRBV7-7 and TRBJ2-7, with TRBD1 as a possible D gene (5 bases). V was clipped by 9 bases and J by 0 bases, with 12 bases between them. CDR3 length: 13 amino acids. The germline V gene encodes CDR1 SSHAT and CDR2 FNYEAQ (reference sequence). The CDR3 bases are TGTGCCAGAATCCCCAGGGACTCCTACGAGCAGTACTTC. Protein sequence: CARIPRDSYEQYF.

The rearrangement links TRBV5-1 to TRBJ2-2; TRBD1 agrees at 8 bases. This CDR3 is 14 amino acids long. With 6 bases clipped from V and 0 bases from J, the junction kept 1 base outside the gene matches. CDR1 SGHRS and CDR2 YFSETQ come from the germline V gene. CDR3 nucleotide sequence: TGCGCCAGCAAACAGGGGGCGAACACCGGGGAGCTGTTTTTT. Protein product: CASKQGANTGELFF.

The V call is TRBV10-2, the J call TRBJ2-2, with 12 nucleotides matching TRBD1. Germline CDR1 WSHSY, CDR2 SAAADI. After removal of 6 bases from V and 4 bases from J, the junction contained 6 bases not matched to a gene. This CDR3 has 16 residues. CDR3 loop: CASREPGQGATGELFF. The CDR3 DNA reads TGCGCCAGCAGGGAACCGGGACAGGGGGCCACCGGGGAGCTGTTTTTT.

The J gene is TRBJ1-1, the V gene TRBV5-4; D gene ambiguous. This CDR3 has 11 amino acids. Trimming pared 5 bases from V and 6 bases from J, leaving 8 bases between. Germline V gives CDR1 SGHNT, CDR2 YYREEE (reference sequence). This CDR3 reads CASSLRAEAFF. CDR3 in DNA: TGTGCCAGCAGTCTGCGGGCTGAAGCTTTCTTT.

Concerning this clone itself: The junction shows a germline mismatch at one end, possibly a read error. The rearrangement joins TRBV7-9 to TRBJ2-5, with D unresolved. Germline CDR1 SEHNR, CDR2 FQNEAQ (reference sequence). The CDR3 has 12 amino acids. CDR3 sequence reads: CASSFGQETQYF. In nucleotides, the CDR3 is TGTGCCAGTAGCTTCGGCCAAGAGACCCAGTACTTC.

The rearrangement uses TRBV27 and TRBJ2-5; D is uncertain. The CDR3 has 14 residues. The germline gives CDR1 MNHEY, CDR2 SMNVEV (reference sequence). With 0 bases removed from V and 5 bases from J, the gap between germline ends came to 10 bases. The CDR3 is CASSLSHSIETQYF. CDR3 in DNA: TGTGCCAGCAGTTTATCGCATAGTATCGAGACCCAGTACTTC.

J is TRBJ2-3 and V is TRBV7-3; TRBD1 is a possible D gene (6 bases). The CDR3 has 14 amino acids. V shed 4 bases and J shed 4 bases, with 12 bases lying between them. Germline V gene sequence: CDR1 SGHTA, CDR2 FQGTGA. CDR3 protein: CASSSQGTADTQYF. The CDR3 DNA sequence: TGTGCCAGCAGCTCACAGGGTACAGCAGATACGCAGTATTTT.

The rearrangement uses TRBV30 and TRBJ1-5; perhaps TRBD1 as D (6 bases). CDR1 is GTSNPN and CDR2 is SVGIG in the germline V gene (reference sequence). The CDR3 sequence is 12 residues long. Trimming stripped 0 bases from V and 9 bases from J, with 9 bases between. CDR3 region: CAWSVQQGPQHF. The CDR3 nucleotides are TGTGCCTGGAGTGTACAACAGGGGCCCCAGCATTTT.

This clone was detected only a few times. The rearrangement joins TRBV7-3 to TRBJ2-2; TRBD2 might be the D (5 bases). This CDR3 has 15 residues. Germline values: CDR1 SGHTA, CDR2 FQGTGA. Trimming took off 4 bases at V and 4 bases at J, with 13 bases between the two ends. This CDR3 is CASSWRAGSTGELFF. The DNA for the CDR3 is TGTGCCAGCAGCTGGCGGGCCGGCAGCACCGGGGAGCTGTTTTTT.